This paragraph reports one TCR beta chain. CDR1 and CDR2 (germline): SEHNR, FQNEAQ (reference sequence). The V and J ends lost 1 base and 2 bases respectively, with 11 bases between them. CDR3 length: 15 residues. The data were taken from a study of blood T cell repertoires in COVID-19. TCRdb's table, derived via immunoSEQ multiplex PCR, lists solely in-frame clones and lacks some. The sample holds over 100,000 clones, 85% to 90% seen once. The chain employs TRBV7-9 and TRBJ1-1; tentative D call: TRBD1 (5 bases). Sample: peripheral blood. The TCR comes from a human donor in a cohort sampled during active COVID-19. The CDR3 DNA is TGTGCCAGCAGCTTAGGCGACAGAGCTAACACTGAAGCTTTCTTT. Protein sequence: CASSLGDRANTEAFF.